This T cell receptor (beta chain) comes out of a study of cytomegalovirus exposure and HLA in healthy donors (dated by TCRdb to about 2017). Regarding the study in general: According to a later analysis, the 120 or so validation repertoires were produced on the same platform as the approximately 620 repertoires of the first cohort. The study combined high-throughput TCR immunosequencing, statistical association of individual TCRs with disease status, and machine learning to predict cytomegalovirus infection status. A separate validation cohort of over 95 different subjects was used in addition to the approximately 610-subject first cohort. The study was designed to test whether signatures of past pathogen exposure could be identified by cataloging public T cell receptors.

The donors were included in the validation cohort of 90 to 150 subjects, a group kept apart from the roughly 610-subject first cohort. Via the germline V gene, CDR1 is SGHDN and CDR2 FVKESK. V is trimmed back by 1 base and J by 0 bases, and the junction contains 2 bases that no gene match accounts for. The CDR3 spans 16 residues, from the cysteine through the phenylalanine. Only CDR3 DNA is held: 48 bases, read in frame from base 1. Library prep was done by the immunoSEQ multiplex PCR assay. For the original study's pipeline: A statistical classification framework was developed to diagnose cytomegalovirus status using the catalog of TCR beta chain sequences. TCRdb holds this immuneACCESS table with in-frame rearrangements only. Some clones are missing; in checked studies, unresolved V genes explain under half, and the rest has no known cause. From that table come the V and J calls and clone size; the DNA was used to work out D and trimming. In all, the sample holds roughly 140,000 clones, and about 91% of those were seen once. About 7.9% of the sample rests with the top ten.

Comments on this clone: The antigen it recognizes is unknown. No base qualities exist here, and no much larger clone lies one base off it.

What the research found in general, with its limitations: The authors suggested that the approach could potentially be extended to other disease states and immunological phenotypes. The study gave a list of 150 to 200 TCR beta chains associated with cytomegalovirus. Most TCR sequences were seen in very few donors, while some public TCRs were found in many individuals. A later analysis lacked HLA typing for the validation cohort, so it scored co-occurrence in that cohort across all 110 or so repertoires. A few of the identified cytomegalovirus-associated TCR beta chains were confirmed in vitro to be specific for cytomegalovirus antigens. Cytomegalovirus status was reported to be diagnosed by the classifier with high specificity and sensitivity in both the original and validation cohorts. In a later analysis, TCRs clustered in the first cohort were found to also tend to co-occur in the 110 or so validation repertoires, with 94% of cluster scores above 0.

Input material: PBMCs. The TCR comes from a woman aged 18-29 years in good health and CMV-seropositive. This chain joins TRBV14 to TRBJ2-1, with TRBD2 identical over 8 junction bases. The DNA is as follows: TGTGCCAGCAGCCAAGTAGCGGGGAGCTCCTACAATGAGCAGTTCTTC. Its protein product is CASSQVAGSSYNEQFF. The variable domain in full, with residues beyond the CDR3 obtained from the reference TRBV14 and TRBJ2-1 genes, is EAGVTQFPSHSVIEKGQTVTLRCDPISGHDNLYWYRRVMGKEIKFLLHFVKESKQDESGMPNNRFLAERTGGTYSTLKVQPAELEDSGVYFCASSQVAGSSYNEQFFGPGTRLTVL.